What follows are 4 T cell receptor beta chains derived from one specimen sequenced in a study of T cells in localized non-small cell lung cancer. Assay used: immunoSEQ multiplex PCR; TCRdb lists only in-frame clones, some missing. The sample consists of about 21,000 clones, about 81% of them appearing once. Here the sequenced sample was peripheral blood, taken before any cancer treatment. Receptors originate from a man aged 40-75 years with stage I lung adenocarcinoma.

This clone was observed a single time. CDR3 region: CASSLAPGYGYTF. Here the CDR3 DNA reads TGTGCCAGCAGCTTAGCGCCAGGCTATGGCTACACCTTC. The rearrangement joins TRBV7-2 to TRBJ1-2; no clear D. Trimming cost V 0 bases and J 4 bases, with 6 bases left between them. Germline loops: CDR1 SGHTA, CDR2 FQGNSA. The CDR3 consists of 13 residues.

The rearrangement joins TRBV2 to TRBJ2-7; D might be TRBD1 (5 bases). V lost 4 bases and J 2 bases, leaving 9 bases between the germline ends. Looked up from germline, CDR1 is SNHLY and CDR2 is FYNNEI. CDR3 size: 13 residues. The CDR3 sequence is CASSGAGPYEQYF. The CDR3, as DNA: TGTGCCAGCAGTGGGGCAGGGCCCTACGAGCAGTACTTC. Using reference TRBV2 and TRBJ2-7 for the parts outside the CDR3, the full variable domain is EPEVTQTPSHQVTQMGQEVILRCVPISNHLYFYWYRQILGQKVEFLVSFYNNEISEKSEIFDDQFSVERPDGSNFTLKIRSTKLEDSAMYFCASSGAGPYEQYFGPGTRLTVT.

CDR3 loop: CASSQEARAGGRWEQYF. The CDR3, as DNA: TGCGCCAGCAGCCAAGAAGCCCGAGCGGGAGGGAGGTGGGAGCAGTACTTC. The rearrangement links TRBV4-3 to TRBJ2-7, with TRBD2 matching 10 bases. This CDR3 comprises 17 residues. V was clipped by 0 bases and J by 7 bases; unmatched bases: 12. Germline CDR1 and CDR2: LGHNA and YSLEER.

The chain is built from TRBV7-9 and TRBJ2-3; 8 bases agree with TRBD1. Germline-derived CDR1 and CDR2 are SEHNR and FQNEAQ (reference sequence). This CDR3 has 17 amino acids. With V trimmed by 1 base and J by 0 bases, 6 bases remained unmatched. The CDR3 bases are TGTGCCAGCAGCTTAGTTGGACAGGGATATAGCACAGATACGCAGTATTTT. Protein product: CASSLVGQGYSTDTQYF. The entire variable domain, with the rest obtained from reference TRBV7-9 and TRBJ2-3, is as follows: DTGVSQNPRHKITKRGQNVTFRCDPISEHNRLYWYRQTLGQGPEFLTYFQNEAQLEKSRLLSDRFSAERPKGSFSTLEIQRTEQGDSAMYLCASSLVGQGYSTDTQYFGPGTRLTVL.